This T cell receptor beta chain is drawn from a study of Tregs in tolerant kidney transplant recipients. Sequencing used immunoSEQ multiplex PCR; TCRdb keeps in-frame clones, though not all of them. The sample has some 55,000 clones; 75% to 90% are singletons. With respect to this clone: Its target is not known.

Study-level findings and limits: Changing PCR primers prevented nucleotide comparison between some patients' samples.

The CDR3 runs to 13 residues. Trimming took off 6 bases at V and 2 bases at J, with 14 bases between the two ends. Germline V CDR1 and CDR2: SQVTM, ANQGSEA. The sequence was collected from a human donor who received a combined kidney and bone marrow transplant. Sequencing used Tregs from blood, obtained before the transplant. The V and J genes are TRBV29-1 and TRBJ2-7; a weak D match, TRBD1 (6 bases). The CDR3 region has the DNA TGCAGCGTGGGCCCCCGGGACACCTACGAGCAGTACTTC. Its protein product is CSVGPRDTYEQYF.